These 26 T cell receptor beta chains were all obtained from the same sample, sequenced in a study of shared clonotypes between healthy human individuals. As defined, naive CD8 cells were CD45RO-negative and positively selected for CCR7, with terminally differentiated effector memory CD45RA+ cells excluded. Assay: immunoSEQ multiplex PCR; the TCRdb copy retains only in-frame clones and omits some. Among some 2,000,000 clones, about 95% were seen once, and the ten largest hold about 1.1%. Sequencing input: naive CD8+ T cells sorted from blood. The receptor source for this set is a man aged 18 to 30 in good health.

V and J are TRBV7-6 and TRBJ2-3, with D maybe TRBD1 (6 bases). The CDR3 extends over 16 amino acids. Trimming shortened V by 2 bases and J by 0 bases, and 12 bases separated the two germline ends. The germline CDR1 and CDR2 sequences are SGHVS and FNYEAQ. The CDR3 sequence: CASSLLAGESTDTQYF. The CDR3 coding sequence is TGTGCCAGCAGCTTATTGGCAGGGGAGAGCACAGATACGCAGTATTTT.

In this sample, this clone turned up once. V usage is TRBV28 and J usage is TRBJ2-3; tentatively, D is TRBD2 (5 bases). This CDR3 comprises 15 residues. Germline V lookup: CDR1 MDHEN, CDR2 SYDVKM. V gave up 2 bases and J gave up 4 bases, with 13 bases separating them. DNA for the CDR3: TGTGCCAGCAGTTTAACTTCTGAGGGTCCAGATACGCAGTATTTT. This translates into CASSLTSEGPDTQYF.

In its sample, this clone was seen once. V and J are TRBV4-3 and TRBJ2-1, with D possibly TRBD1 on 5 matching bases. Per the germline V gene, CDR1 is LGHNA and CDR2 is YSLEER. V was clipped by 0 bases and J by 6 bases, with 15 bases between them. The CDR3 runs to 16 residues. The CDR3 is CASSQENAGLSNEQFF. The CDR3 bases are TGCGCCAGCAGCCAAGAAAACGCAGGGCTTAGCAATGAGCAGTTCTTC.

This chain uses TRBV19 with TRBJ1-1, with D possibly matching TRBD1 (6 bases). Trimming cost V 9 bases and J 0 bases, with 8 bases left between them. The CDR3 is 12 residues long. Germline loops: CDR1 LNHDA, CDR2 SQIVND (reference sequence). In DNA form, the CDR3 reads TGTGCCAGCGGACAGTTGAACACTGAAGCTTTCTTT. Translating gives CASGQLNTEAFF.

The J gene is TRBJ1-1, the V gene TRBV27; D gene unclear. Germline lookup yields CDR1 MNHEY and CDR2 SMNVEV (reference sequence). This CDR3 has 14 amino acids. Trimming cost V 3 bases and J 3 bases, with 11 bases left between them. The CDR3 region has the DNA TGTGCCAGCAGTTTGTCGGCCGTTGACACTGAAGCTTTCTTT. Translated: CASSLSAVDTEAFF.

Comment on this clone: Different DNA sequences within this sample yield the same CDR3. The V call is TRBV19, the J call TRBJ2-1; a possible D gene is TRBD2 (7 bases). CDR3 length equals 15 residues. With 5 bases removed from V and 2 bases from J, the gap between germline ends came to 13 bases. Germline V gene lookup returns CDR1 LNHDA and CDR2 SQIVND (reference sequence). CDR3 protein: CASSSSGTTYNEQFF. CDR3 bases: TGTGCCAGTAGTTCGAGCGGGACAACCTACAATGAGCAGTTCTTC. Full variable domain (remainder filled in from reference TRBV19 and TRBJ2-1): DGGITQSPKYLFRKEGQNVTLSCEQNLNHDAMYWYRQDPGQGLRLIYYSQIVNDFQKGDIAEGYSVSREKKESFPLTVTSAQKNPTAFYLCASSSSGTTYNEQFFGPGTRLTVL.

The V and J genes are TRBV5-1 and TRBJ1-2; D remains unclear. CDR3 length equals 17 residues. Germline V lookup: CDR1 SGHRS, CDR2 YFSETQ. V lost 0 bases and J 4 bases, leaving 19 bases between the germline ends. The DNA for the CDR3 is TGCGCCAGCAGCTTGGAGCCGGGTGTGGCGTTAGTCTATGGCTACACCTTC. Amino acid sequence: CASSLEPGVALVYGYTF.

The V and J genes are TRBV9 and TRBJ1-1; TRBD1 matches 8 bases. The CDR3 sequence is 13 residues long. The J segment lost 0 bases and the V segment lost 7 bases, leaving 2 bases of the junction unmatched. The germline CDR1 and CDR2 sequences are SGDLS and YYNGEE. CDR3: CASGDRMNTEAFF. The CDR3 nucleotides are TGTGCCAGCGGGGACAGGATGAACACTGAAGCTTTCTTT. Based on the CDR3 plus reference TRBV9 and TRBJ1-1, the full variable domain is DSGVTQTPKHLITATGQRVTLRCSPRSGDLSVYWYQQSLDQGLQFLIQYYNGEERAKGNILERFSAQQFPDLHSELNLSSLELGDSALYFCASGDRMNTEAFFGQGTRLTVV.

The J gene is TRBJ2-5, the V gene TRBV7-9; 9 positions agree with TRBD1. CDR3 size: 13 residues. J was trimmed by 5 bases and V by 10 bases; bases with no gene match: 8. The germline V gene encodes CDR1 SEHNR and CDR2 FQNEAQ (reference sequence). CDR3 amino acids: CAITGGGSETQYF. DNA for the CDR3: TGTGCCATCACAGGGGGCGGGAGTGAGACCCAGTACTTC. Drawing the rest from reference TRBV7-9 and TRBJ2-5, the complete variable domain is DTGVSQNPRHKITKRGQNVTFRCDPISEHNRLYWYRQTLGQGPEFLTYFQNEAQLEKSRLLSDRFSAERPKGSFSTLEIQRTEQGDSAMYLCAITGGGSETQYFGPGTRLLVL.

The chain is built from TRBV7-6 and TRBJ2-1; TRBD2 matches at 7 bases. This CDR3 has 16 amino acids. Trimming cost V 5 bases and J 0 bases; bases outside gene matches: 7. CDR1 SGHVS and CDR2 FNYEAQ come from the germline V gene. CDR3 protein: CASSNPSGPSYNEQFF. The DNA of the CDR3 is TGTGCCAGCAGCAACCCTAGCGGCCCCTCCTACAATGAGCAGTTCTTC. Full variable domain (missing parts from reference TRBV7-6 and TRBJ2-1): GAGVSQSPRYKVTKRGQDVALRCDPISGHVSLYWYRQALGQGPEFLTYFNYEAQQDKSGLPNDRFSAERPEGSISTLTIQRTEQRDSAMYRCASSNPSGPSYNEQFFGPGTRLTVL.

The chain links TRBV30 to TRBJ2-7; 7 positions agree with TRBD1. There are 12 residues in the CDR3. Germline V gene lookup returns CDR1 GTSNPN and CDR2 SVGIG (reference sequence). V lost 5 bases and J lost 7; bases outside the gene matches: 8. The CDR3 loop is CAWDRVSGEQYF. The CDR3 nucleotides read TGTGCCTGGGACAGGGTCTCGGGGGAGCAGTACTTC.

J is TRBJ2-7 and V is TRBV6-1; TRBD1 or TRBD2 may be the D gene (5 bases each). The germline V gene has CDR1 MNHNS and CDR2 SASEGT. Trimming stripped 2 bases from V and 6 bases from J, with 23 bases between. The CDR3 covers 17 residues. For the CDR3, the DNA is TGTGCCAGCAGTGAAAGGATCGGGGCGTTGTCCCTTGGCGAGCAGTACTTC. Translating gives CASSERIGALSLGEQYF.

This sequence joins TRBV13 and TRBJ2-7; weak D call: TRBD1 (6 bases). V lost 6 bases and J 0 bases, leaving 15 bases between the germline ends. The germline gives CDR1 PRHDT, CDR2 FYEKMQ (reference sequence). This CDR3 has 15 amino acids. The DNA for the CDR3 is TGTGCCAGCAGTTCCCTTGGGGACACCTCCTACGAGCAGTACTTC. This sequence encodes CASSSLGDTSYEQYF.

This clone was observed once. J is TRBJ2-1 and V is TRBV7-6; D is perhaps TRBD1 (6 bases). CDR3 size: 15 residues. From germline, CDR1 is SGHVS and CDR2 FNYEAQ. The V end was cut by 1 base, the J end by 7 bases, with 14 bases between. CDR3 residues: CASSLGPGRGNEQFF. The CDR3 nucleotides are TGTGCCAGCAGCTTAGGGCCGGGAAGGGGGAATGAGCAGTTCTTC.

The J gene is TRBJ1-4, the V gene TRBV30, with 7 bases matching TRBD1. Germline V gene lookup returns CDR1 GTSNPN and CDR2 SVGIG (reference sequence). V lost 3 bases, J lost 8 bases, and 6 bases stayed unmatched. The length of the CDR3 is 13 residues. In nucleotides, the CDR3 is TGTGCCTGGAGACGACAGGGTTGGGAAAAACTGTTTTTT. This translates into CAWRRQGWEKLFF.

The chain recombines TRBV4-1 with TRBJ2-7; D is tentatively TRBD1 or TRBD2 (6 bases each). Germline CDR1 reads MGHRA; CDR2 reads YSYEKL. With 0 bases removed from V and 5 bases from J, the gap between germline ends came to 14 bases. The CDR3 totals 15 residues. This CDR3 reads CASSQDPGGGNEQYF. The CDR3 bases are TGCGCCAGCAGCCAAGATCCCGGGGGCGGCAACGAGCAGTACTTC.

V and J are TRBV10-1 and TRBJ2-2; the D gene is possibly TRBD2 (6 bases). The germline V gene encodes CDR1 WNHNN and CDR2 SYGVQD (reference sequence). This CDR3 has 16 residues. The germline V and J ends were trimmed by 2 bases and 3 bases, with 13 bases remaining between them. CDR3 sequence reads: CASSEIADSDTGELFF. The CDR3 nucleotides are TGCGCCAGCAGTGAGATAGCGGATAGTGACACCGGGGAGCTGTTTTTT.

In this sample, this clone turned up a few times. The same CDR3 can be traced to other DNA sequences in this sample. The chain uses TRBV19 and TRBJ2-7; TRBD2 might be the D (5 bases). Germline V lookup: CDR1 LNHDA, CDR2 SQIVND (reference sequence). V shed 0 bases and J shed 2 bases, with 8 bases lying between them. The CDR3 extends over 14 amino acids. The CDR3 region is CASSIDGETYEQYF. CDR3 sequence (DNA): TGTGCCAGTAGTATAGATGGGGAGACCTACGAGCAGTACTTC.

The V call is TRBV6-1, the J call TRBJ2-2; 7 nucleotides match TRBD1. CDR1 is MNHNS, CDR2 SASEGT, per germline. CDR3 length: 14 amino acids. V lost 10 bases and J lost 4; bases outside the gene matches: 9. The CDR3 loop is CAIPDRVATGELFF. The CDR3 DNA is TGTGCCATCCCCGACAGGGTCGCCACCGGGGAGCTGTTTTTT.

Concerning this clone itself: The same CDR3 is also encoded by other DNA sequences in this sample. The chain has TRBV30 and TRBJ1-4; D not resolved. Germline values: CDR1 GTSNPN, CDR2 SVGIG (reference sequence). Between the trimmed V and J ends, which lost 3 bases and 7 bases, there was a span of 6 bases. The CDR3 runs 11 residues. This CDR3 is CAWSPGEKLFF. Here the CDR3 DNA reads TGTGCCTGGAGCCCTGGTGAAAAACTGTTTTTT. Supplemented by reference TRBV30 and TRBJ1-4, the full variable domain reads SQTIHQWPATLVQPVGSPLSLECTVEGTSNPNLYWYRQAAGRGLQLLFYSVGIGQISSEVPQNLSASRPQDRQFILSSKKLLLSDSGFYLCAWSPGEKLFFGSGTQLSVL.

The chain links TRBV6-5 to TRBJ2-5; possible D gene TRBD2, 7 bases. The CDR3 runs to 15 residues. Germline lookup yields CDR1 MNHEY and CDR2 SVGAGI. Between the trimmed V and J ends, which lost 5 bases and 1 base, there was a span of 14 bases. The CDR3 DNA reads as TGTGCCAGCAGTAAAGGGGGGGGTATCCAAGAGACCCAGTACTTC. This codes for CASSKGGGIQETQYF.

The CDR3 here is CASSLLEGSEAFF. CDR3 nucleotide sequence: TGTGCCAGCAGTTTATTAGAGGGTTCTGAAGCTTTCTTT. The J gene is TRBJ1-1, the V gene TRBV27; D is undetermined. The CDR3 has 13 amino acids. Germline V CDR1 and CDR2: MNHEY, SMNVEV (reference sequence). V was trimmed by 1 base and J by 6 bases, leaving 9 bases between them.

Here the CDR3 DNA reads TGTGCCAGCACCCTAGGGACTAGCGGGTTTCCGAGCTACGAGCAGTACTTC. Protein: CASTLGTSGFPSYEQYF. The V call is TRBV13, the J call TRBJ2-7; 12 positions match TRBD2. Germline V gives CDR1 PRHDT, CDR2 FYEKMQ (reference sequence). The CDR3 is 17 residues long. V shed 7 bases, J shed 3 bases, and the junction held 13 bases outside the gene matches.

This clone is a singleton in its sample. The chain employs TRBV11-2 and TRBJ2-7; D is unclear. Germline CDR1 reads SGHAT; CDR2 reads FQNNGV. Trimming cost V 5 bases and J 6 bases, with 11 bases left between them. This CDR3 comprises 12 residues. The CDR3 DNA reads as TGTGCCAGCAGCCCTCCTCTGGTCGAGCAGTACTTC. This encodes CASSPPLVEQYF.

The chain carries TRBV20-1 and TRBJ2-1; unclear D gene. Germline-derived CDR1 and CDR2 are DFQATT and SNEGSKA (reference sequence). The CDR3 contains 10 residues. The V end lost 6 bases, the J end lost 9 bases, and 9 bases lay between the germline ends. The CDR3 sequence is CSALDIEQFF. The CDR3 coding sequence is TGCAGTGCGTTAGATATTGAGCAGTTCTTC.

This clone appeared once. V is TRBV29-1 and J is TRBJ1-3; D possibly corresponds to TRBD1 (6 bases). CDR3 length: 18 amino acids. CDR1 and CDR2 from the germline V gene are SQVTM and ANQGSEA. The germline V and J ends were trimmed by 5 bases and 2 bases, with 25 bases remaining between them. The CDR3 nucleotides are TGCAGCGTTTTCTTGCGACCGGGGACATTGATGGCTGGAAACACCATATATTTT. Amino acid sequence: CSVFLRPGTLMAGNTIYF.